This paragraph covers one T cell receptor (beta chain) sequence. Its target is unknown. The entry originates in a study of OX40 agonist ivuxolimab in advanced cancers. Overall study: Each patient was given ivuxolimab into a vein every 2 weeks, at 0.01 to 10 mg/kg. The group had a mean age of around 64 years, ranged from roughly 23 to 79, and was roughly 83% male. Study-wide results and caveats: Some patients without response likewise showed low normalized clonal expansion.

The trim removed 8 bases at V and 4 bases at J, leaving 4 bases unmatched. The CDR3 loop spans 14 amino acids. CDR1 is LNHDA, CDR2 SQIVND, per germline (reference sequence). Method: immunoSEQ multiplex PCR; TCRdb's copy keeps in-frame clones and lacks some. The table has some 60,000 clones, 90% to 95% seen once; the top ten hold around 19%. The chain links TRBV19 to TRBJ2-7; 14 nucleotides align to TRBD2. The receptor was derived from an adult with an advanced solid tumor such as melanoma, head and neck, liver or kidney cancer. This material consisted of CD4+ or CD8+ T cells sorted from blood, taken in a trial of the OX40 agonist ivuxolimab. As DNA, the CDR3 is TGTGCCAGTGGGACTAGCGGGAGTGGTTACGAGCAGTACTTC. It encodes CASGTSGSGYEQYF.